This T cell receptor beta chain was found in a study of blood T cell repertoires in COVID-19 (TCRdb year 2020). About the study as a whole: The collaborator samples originated in the United States, Italy and Spain and spanned the acute and convalescent phases of COVID-19. The prospective study material was composed of cDNA or gDNA derived from T cells, B-cell-depleted T cells, or PBMCs. The dataset comprised deeply sampled blood TCRbeta repertoires from subjects exposed to, actively infected with, or recovered from COVID-19. A freely available public database, intended as a resource for researchers studying the immune response to SARS-CoV-2, is where the repertoires were released. The samples were drawn from the first 160 participants of the ongoing ImmuneRACE study and from 1,200 or so subjects provided by 6 global collaborators. Sample metadata almost always included a de-identified subject ID, COVID-19 status, age in years and sex. Where HLA class I and class II types were available, the types were taken from metadata supplied by the sample provider, not from assay-based typing.

Samples from volunteer blood donors who had recovered from COVID-19 were contributed by a second Seattle source. The collaborating institutions used their own protocols to collect whole blood in K2EDTA tubes. For TCRbeta analysis, collaborators shipped samples as frozen whole blood, isolated PBMCs, or DNA extracted from either of those sample types. The immunoSEQ Assay, a bias-controlled multiplex PCR, was used to amplify TCRbeta CDR3 regions from genomic DNA. Per the source publication's procedure: Within the assay, amplification of reference gene primers was used to estimate how many nucleated cells each sample contained. To quantify the absolute abundance of each unique TCRbeta CDR3 rearrangement, sequence reads were collapsed and filtered. For each sample, productive Simpson clonality was calculated as the square root of Simpson's diversity index across productive rearrangements. TCRdb re-hosts the immuneACCESS table, in-frame sequences only. Its copies lack some clones; in the studies checked, an unresolved V gene accounts for under half of them, and the cause for the rest is not known. V and J calls and clone size are copied from that table; D and trimming were computed from the DNA. The sample table holds hundreds of thousands of clones, of which 87% were seen once. 1.5% of the sample comes from the top ten.

Germline trimming amounts to 3 bases on V and 7 bases on J, with 5 as the count of junction bases outside the gene matches. Inclusive of the bounding cysteine and phenylalanine, the CDR3 is 13 residues long. Only the CDR3 part of the read is kept: 39 bases, read in frame from the first base. Via the germline V gene, CDR1 is KGHSH and CDR2 LQKENI. Summary of the overall study and its limitations: The quantity of clinical and demographic metadata differed by source and by participant and was supplied without curation.

This clone was counted once. There is no known antigen for this receptor. Per-base quality was not reported, and no clone a single base away is much larger than it. Specimen: peripheral blood. The V and J segments used are TRBV18 and TRBJ1-1; TRBD1 fits 7 bases in the junction. This sequence was found in a woman aged 35 to 49 who had recovered from COVID-19. Here is the DNA: TGTGCCAGCTCACCCGACCCAGGGGGTGAAGCTTTCTTT. It translates to CASSPDPGGEAFF.